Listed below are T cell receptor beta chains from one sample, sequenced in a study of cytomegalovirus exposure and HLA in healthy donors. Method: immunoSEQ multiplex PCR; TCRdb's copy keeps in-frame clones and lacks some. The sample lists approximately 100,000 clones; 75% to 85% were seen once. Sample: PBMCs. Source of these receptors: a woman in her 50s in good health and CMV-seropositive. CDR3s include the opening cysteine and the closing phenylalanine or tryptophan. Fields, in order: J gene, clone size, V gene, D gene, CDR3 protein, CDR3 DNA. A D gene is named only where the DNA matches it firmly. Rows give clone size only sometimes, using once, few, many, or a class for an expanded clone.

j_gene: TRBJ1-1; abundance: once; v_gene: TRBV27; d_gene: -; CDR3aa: CASAGNTEAFF; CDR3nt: TGTGCCTCCGCCGGGAACACTGAAGCTTTCTTT
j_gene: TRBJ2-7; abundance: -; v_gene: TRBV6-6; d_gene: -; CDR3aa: CATKTDPLYEQYF; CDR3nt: TGTGCCACCAAAACAGACCCCCTCTACGAGCAGTACTTC
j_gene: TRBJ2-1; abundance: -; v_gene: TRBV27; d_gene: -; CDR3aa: CASSLTEANEQFF; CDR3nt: TGTGCCAGCAGTTTAACCGAGGCCAATGAGCAGTTCTTC
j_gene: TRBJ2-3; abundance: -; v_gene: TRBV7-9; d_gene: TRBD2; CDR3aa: CASSPGTSGTDTQYF; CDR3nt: TGTGCCAGCAGCCCCGGGACTAGCGGCACAGATACGCAGTATTTT
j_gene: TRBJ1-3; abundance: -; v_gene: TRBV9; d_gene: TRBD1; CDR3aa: CASSPIRGPQGSGNTIYF; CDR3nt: TGTGCCAGCAGCCCTATAAGGGGGCCGCAGGGCTCTGGAAACACCATATATTTT
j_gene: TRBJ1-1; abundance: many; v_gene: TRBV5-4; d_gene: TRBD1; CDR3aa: CASSPDRADTEAFF; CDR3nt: TGTGCCAGCAGTCCCGACAGGGCGGACACTGAAGCTTTCTTT
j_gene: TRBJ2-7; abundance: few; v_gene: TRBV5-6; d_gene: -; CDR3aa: CASSLGGEAYEQYF; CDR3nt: TGTGCCAGCAGCTTAGGGGGAGAGGCCTACGAGCAGTACTTC
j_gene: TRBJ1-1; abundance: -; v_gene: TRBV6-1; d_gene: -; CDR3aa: CASKGELIAEAFF; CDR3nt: TGTGCCAGCAAAGGAGAGTTGATCGCTGAAGCTTTCTTT
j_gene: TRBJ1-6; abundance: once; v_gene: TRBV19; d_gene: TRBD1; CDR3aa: CASKTGGAYNSPLHF; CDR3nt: TGTGCCAGTAAGACAGGGGGTGCATATAATTCACCCCTCCACTTT
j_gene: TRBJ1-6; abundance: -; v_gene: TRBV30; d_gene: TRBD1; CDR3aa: CAWNRGIDSPLHF; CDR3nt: TGTGCCTGGAACAGGGGAATTGATTCACCCCTCCACTTT
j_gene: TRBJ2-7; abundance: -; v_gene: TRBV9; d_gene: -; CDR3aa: CASSTFSQGYEQYF; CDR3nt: TGTGCCAGCAGCACGTTCTCACAGGGCTACGAGCAGTACTTC
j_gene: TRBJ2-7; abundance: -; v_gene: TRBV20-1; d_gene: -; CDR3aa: CSTFRVGEQYF; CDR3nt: TGCAGTACTTTTAGAGTCGGCGAGCAGTACTTC
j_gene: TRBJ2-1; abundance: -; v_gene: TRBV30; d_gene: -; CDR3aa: CAWSVPGEQFF; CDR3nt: TGTGCCTGGAGTGTACCCGGGGAGCAGTTCTTC
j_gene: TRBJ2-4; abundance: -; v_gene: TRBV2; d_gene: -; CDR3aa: CASSEMADRSGYF; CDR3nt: TGTGCCAGCAGCGAAATGGCTGATAGGAGTGGGTACTTC
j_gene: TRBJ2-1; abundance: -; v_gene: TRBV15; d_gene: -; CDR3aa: CATGAKGGNEQFF; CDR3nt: TGTGCCACCGGGGCGAAAGGAGGGAATGAGCAGTTCTTC
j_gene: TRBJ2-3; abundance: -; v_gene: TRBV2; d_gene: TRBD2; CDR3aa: CASTGLDTDTQYF; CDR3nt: TGTGCCAGCACTGGACTAGACACAGATACGCAGTATTTT
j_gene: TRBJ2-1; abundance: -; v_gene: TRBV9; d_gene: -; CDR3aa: CASSVATGVNEQFF; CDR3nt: TGTGCCAGCAGCGTAGCTACGGGGGTCAATGAGCAGTTCTTC
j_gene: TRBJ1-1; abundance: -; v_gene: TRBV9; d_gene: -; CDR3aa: CASSFSSYGGNTEAFF; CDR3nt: TGTGCCAGCAGCTTCTCATCCTACGGGGGGAACACTGAAGCTTTCTTT
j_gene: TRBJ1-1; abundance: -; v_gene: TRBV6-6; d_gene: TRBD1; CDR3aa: CASSWGQGMNTEAFF; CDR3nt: TGTGCCAGCAGTTGGGGACAGGGCATGAACACTGAAGCTTTCTTT
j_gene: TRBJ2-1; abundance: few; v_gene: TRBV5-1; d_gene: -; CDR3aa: CASRSLGSSYNEQFF; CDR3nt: TGCGCCAGCAGGTCGTTGGGGAGCTCCTACAATGAGCAGTTCTTC
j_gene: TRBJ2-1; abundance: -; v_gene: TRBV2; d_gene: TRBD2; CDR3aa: CASKRGSNNEQFF; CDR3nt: TGTGCCAGCAAGCGCGGGAGTAACAATGAGCAGTTCTTC
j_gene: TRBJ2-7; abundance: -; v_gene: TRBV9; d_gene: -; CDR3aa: CASSVVPTPGEQYF; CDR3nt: TGTGCCAGCAGCGTAGTCCCCACCCCCGGCGAGCAGTACTTC
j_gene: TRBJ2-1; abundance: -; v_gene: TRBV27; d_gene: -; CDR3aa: CASNLGGPSYNEQFF; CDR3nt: TGTGCCAGCAACCTGGGGGGTCCCTCCTACAATGAGCAGTTCTTC
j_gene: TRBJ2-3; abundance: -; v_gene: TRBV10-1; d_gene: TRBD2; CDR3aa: CASSEPTATSGGTDTQYF; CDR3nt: TGCGCCAGCAGTGAGCCCACCGCGACTAGCGGGGGAACAGATACGCAGTATTTT
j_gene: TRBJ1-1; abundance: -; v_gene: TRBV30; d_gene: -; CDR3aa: CAWSARGGNTEAFF; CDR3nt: TGTGCCTGGAGTGCGAGAGGGGGGAACACTGAAGCTTTCTTT
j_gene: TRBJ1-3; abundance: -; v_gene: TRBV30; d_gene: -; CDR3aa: CAWSTRGDYLGTIYF; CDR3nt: TGTGCCTGGTCCACCCGAGGGGACTATTTGGGCACCATATATTTT
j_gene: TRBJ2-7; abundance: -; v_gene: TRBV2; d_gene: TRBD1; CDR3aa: CASRADRGRGVEQYF; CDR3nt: TGTGCCAGCAGAGCTGACAGGGGGCGAGGTGTCGAGCAGTACTTC
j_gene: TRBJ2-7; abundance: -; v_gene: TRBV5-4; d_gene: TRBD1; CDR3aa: CASSLEGAPYEQYF; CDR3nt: TGTGCCAGCAGCTTGGAGGGGGCCCCCTACGAGCAGTACTTC
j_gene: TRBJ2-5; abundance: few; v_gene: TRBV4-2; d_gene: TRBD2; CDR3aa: CASSHPTSGGQETQYF; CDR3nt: TGTGCCAGCAGCCACCCAACTAGCGGGGGCCAAGAGACCCAGTACTTC
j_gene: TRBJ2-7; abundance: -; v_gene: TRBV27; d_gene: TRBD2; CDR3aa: CASSPSGTSGRRLTYEQYF; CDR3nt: TGTGCCAGCAGTCCCTCCGGGACTAGCGGGAGACGCCTCACCTACGAGCAGTACTTC
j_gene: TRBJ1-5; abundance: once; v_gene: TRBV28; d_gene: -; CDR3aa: CASRVLNGIHQPQHF; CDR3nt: TGTGCCAGCAGGGTGCTTAACGGGATCCATCAGCCCCAGCATTTT
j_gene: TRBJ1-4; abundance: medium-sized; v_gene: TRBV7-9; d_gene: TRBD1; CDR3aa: CASRWTGDEKLFF; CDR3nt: TGTGCCAGCAGGTGGACAGGGGATGAAAAACTGTTTTTT
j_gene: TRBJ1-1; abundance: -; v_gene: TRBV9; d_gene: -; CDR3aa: CASSLGNRVNTEAFF; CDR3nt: TGTGCCAGCAGCTTAGGGAACAGGGTGAACACTGAAGCTTTCTTT
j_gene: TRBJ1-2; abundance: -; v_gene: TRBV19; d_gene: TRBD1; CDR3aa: CASSIALRDSNGYTF; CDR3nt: TGTGCCAGTAGTATAGCCCTCCGGGACAGTAATGGCTACACCTTC
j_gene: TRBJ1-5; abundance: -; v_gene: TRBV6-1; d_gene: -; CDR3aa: CASSEGGGTQPQHF; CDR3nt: TGTGCCAGCAGTGAGGGGGGAGGGACGCAGCCCCAGCATTTT
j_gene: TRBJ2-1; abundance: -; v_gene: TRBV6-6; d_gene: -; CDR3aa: CASTSGNEQFF; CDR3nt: TGTGCCAGCACCTCGGGTAATGAGCAGTTCTTC
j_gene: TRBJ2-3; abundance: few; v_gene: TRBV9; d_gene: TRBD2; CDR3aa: CAILQGGTSGSAQYF; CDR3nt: TGTGCCATTCTCCAAGGGGGGACTAGCGGGAGCGCGCAGTATTTT
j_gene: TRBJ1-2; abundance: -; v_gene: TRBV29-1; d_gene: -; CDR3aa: CSAAGLGRNYGYTF; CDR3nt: TGCAGCGCCGCCGGACTCGGCCGTAACTATGGCTACACCTTC
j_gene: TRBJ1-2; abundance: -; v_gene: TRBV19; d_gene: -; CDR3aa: CASQDTLYGYTF; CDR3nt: TGTGCCAGTCAGGACACCCTCTATGGCTACACCTTC
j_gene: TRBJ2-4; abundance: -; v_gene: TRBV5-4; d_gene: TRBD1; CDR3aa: CASSAGTGASIQYF; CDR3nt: TGTGCCAGCAGCGCGGGGACAGGGGCATCCATTCAGTACTTC
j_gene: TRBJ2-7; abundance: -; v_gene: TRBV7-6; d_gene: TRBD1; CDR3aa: CASSYNRGPSYEQYF; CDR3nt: TGTGCCAGCAGCTACAACAGGGGTCCATCCTACGAGCAGTACTTC
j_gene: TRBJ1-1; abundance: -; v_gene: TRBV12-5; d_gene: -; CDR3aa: CASGFLNTEAFF; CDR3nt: TGTGCTAGTGGTTTTCTCAACACTGAAGCTTTCTTT
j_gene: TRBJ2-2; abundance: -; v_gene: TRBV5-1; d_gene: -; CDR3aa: CASSLASGSGELFF; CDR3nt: TGCGCCAGCAGCTTGGCCTCAGGCAGCGGGGAGCTGTTTTTT
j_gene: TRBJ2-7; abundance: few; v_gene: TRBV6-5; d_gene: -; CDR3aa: CTVRGGTYEQYF; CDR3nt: TGTACCGTTCGCGGTGGAACCTACGAGCAGTACTTC
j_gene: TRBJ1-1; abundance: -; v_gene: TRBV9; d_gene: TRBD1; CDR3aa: CASTGGSDTEAFF; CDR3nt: TGTGCCAGCACAGGGGGCTCGGACACTGAAGCTTTCTTT
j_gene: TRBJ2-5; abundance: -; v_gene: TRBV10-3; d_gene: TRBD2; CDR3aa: CAISGGDIRETQYF; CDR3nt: TGTGCCATCAGCGGGGGGGACATCCGGGAGACCCAGTACTTC
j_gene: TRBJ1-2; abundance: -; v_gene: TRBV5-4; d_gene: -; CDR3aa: CASSLGTVSIYGYTF; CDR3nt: TGTGCCAGCAGCTTGGGAACGGTTTCCATCTATGGCTACACCTTC
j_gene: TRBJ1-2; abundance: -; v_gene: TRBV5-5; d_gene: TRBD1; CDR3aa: CASSLSPPGTGDLYGYTF; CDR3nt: TGTGCCAGCAGCTTGAGCCCCCCCGGGACAGGGGACCTCTATGGCTACACCTTC
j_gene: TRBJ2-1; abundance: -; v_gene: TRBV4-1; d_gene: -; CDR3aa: CASSQGYSGEQFF; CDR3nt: TGCGCCAGCAGCCAGGGCTACAGTGGTGAGCAGTTCTTC
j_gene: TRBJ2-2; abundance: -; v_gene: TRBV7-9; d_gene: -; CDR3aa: CASSPRSWANTGELFF; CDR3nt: TGTGCCAGCAGCCCCCGCTCGTGGGCTAACACCGGGGAGCTGTTTTTT
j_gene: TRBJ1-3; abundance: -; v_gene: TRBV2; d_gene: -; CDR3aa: CASSADSPGNTIYF; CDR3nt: TGTGCCAGCAGTGCAGACAGCCCTGGAAACACCATATATTTT
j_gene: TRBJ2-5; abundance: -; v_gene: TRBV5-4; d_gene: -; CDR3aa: CASSPDQGETQYF; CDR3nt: TGTGCCAGCAGCCCAGACCAGGGTGAGACCCAGTACTTC